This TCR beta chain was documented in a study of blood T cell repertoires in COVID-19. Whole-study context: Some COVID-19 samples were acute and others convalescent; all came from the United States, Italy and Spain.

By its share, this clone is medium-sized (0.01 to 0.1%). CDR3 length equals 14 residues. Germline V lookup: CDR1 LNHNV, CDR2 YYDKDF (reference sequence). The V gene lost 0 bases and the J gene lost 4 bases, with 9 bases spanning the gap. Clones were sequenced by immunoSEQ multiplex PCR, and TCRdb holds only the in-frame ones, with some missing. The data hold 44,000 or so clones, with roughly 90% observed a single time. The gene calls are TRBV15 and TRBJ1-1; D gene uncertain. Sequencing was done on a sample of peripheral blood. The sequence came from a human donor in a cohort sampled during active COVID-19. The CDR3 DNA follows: TGTGCCACCAGCAGAGATGTATCGGGCACTGAAGCTTTCTTT. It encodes CATSRDVSGTEAFF.